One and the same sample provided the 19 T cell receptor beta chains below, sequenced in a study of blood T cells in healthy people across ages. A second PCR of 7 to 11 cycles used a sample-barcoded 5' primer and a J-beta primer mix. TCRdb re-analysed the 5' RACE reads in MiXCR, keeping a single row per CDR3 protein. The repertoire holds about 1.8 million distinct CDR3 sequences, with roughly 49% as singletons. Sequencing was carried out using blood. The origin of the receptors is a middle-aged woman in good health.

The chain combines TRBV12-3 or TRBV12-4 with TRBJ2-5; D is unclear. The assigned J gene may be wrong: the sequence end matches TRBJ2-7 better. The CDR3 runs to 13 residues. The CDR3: CASRLDGYYEQYF. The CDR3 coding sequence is TGTGCCAGCAGACTCGACGGTTACTACGAGCAGTACTTC.

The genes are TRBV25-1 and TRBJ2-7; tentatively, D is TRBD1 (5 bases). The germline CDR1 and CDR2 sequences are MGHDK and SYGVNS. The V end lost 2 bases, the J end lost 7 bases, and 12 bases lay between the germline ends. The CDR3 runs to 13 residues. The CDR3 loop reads CASSENRNIEQYF. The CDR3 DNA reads TGTGCCAGCAGTGAAAACAGGAATATAGAGCAGTACTTC.

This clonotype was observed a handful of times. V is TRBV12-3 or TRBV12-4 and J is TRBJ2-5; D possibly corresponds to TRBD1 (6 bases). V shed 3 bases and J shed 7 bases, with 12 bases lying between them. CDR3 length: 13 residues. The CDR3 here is CASSLLEGGTQYF. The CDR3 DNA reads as TGTGCCAGCAGTTTGCTCGAAGGGGGGACCCAGTACTTC.

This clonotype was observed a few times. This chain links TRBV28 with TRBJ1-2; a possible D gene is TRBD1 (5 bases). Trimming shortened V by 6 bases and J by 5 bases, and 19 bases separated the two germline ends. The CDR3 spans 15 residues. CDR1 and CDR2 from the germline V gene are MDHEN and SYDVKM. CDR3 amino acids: CASSTDTGTAYGYTF. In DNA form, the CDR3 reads TGTGCCAGCAGCACCGATACCGGGACCGCGTATGGCTACACCTTC.

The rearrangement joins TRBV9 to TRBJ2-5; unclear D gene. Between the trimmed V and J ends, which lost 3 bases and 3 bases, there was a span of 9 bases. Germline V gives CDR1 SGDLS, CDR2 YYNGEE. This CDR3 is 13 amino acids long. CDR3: CASSAYVEETQYF. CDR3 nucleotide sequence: TGTGCCAGCAGCGCTTATGTGGAAGAGACCCAGTACTTC.

Written as DNA, the CDR3 is TGTGCCAGCAGTTCGTGGGACAGGAGCTATGGCTACACCTTC. Its translation is CASSSWDRSYGYTF. J is TRBJ1-2 and V is TRBV27, with 8 bases that match TRBD1. V lost 4 bases to trimming and J lost 4 bases; unmatched junction nucleotides: 5. The V gene's germline CDR1 is MNHEY and CDR2 SMNVEV (reference sequence). This CDR3 comprises 14 residues.

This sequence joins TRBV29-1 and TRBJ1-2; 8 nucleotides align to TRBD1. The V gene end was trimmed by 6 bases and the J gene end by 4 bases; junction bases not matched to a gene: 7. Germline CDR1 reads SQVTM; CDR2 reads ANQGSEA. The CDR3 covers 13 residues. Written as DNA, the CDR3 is TGCAGCGTCCCAGAACAGGGGGGCTATGGCTACACCTTC. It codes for CSVPEQGGYGYTF.

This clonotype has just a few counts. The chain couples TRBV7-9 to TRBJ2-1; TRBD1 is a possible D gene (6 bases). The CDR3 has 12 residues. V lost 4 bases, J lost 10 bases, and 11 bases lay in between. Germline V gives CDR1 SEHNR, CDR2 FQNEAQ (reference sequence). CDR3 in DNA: TGTGCCAGCAGCTCCGCAGGGGTCGAGCAGTTCTTC. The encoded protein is CASSSAGVEQFF.

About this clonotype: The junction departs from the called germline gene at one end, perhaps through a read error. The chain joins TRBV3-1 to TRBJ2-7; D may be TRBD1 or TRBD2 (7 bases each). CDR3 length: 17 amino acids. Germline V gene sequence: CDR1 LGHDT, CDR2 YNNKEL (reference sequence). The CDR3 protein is CASSTGGTGTVSSEQYF. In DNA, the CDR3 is TGTGCCAGCAGCACCGGGGGGACCGGGACAGTTTCCTCCGAGCAGTACTTC.

The CDR3 loop reads CASKPPGQGWNEQFF. Written as DNA, the CDR3 is TGTGCCAGCAAACCACCGGGACAGGGGTGGAATGAGCAGTTCTTC. The chain employs TRBV7-6 and TRBJ2-1, with 10 bases matching TRBD1. The V and J ends lost 7 bases and 7 bases, in that order; junction bases with no gene match: 10. The CDR3 is 15 residues long. Germline CDR1 SGHVS, CDR2 FNYEAQ.

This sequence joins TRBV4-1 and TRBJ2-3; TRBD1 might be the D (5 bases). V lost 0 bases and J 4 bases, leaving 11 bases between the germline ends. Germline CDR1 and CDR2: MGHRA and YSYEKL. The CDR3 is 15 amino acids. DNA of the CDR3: TGCGCCAGCAGCCAAGATCAGGGTTTGGCAGATACGCAGTATTTT. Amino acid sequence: CASSQDQGLADTQYF.

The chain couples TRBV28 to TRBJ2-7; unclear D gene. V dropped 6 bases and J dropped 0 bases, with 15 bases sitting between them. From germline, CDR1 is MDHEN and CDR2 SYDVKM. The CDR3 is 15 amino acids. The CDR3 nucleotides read TGTGCCAGCAGGTTGAGTGTCCTAAGCTCCTACGAGCAGTACTTC. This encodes CASRLSVLSSYEQYF.

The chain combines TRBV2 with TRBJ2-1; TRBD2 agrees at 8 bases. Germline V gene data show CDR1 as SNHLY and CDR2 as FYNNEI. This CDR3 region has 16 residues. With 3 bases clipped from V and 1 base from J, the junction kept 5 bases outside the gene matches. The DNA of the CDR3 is TGTGCCAGCAGTGAGTCGGGGGGGCGATCCTACAATGAGCAGTTCTTC. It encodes CASSESGGRSYNEQFF. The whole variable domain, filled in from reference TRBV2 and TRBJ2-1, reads EPEVTQTPSHQVTQMGQEVILRCVPISNHLYFYWYRQILGQKVEFLVSFYNNEISEKSEIFDDQFSVERPDGSNFTLKIRSTKLEDSAMYFCASSESGGRSYNEQFFGPGTRLTVL.

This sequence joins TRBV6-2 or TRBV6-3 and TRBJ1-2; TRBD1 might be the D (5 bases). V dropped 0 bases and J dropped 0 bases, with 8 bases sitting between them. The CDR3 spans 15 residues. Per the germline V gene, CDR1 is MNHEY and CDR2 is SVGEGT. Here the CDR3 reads CASSYSTAPNYGYTF. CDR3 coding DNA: TGTGCCAGCAGTTACTCGACAGCACCTAACTATGGCTACACCTTC.

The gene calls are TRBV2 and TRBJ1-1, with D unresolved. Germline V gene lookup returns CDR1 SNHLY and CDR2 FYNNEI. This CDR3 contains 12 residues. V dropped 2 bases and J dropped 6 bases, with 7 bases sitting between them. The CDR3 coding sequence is TGTGCCAGCAGTGAACCAGGACCTGAAGCTTTCTTT. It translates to CASSEPGPEAFF.

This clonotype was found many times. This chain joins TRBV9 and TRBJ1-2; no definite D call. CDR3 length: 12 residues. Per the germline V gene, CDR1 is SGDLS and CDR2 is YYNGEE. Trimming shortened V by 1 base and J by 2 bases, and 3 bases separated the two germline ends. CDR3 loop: CASSVRNYGYTF. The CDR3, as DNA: TGTGCCAGCAGCGTAAGGAACTATGGCTACACCTTC.

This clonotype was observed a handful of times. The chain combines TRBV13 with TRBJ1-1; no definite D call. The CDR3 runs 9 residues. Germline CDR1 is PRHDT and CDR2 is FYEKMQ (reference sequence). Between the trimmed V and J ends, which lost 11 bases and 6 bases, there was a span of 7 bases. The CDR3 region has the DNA TGTGCCCCCGGCGCTGAAGCTTTCTTT. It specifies CAPGAEAFF.

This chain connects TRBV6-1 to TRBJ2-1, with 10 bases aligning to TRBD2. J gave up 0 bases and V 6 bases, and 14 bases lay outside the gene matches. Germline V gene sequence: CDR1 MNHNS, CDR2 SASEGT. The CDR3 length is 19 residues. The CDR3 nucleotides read TGTGCCAGCAGGGCAGCGGGGGGGCTGTCCGCTGGCTCCTACAATGAGCAGTTCTTC. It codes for CASRAAGGLSAGSYNEQFF.

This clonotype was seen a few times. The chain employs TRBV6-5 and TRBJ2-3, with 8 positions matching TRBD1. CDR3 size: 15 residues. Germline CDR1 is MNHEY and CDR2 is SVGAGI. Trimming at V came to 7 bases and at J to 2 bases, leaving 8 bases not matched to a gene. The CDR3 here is CASTHDRGHTDTQYF. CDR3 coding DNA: TGTGCCAGCACCCACGACAGGGGACACACAGATACGCAGTATTTT.